This entry lists 8 T cell receptor beta chains sequenced from one sample in a study of spatial heterogeneity in lung cancer. Noted time point: blood at routine non-recurrence follow-up after resection. Material for sequencing was whole RNA from tumor, nontumor lung or frozen PBMC, left unsorted. TCRdb reanalysed the 5' RACE reads using MiXCR and keeps one entry per CDR3 protein. In the table there are 95,000 to 130,000 distinct CDR3 sequences, 10% to 15% of which are singletons. The material was PBMCs, obtained at follow-up. The origin of the receptors is a male donor with early-stage non-small cell lung cancer.

This clonotype came up many times. The chain has TRBV15 and TRBJ2-3; 10 positions agree with TRBD1. CDR1 is LNHNV, CDR2 YYDKDF, per germline (reference sequence). CDR3 length equals 18 residues. The V and J ends lost 0 bases and 2 bases, in that order; junction bases with no gene match: 8. The CDR3 here is CATSRDDAGTGATDTQYF. The CDR3, as DNA: TGTGCCACCAGCAGAGATGACGCCGGGACAGGGGCCACAGATACGCAGTATTTT. Supplemented by reference TRBV15 and TRBJ2-3, the full variable domain reads DAMVIQNPRYQVTQFGKPVTLSCSQTLNHNVMYWYQQKSSQAPKLLFHYYDKDFNNEADTPDNFQSRRPNTSFCFLDIRSPGLGDTAMYLCATSRDDAGTGATDTQYFGPGTRLTVL.

V usage is TRBV2 and J usage is TRBJ1-1; D is possibly TRBD1 (5 bases). Trimming left V 6 bases short and J 0 bases short, with 20 bases between. The CDR3 has 17 residues. Germline CDR1 and CDR2: SNHLY and FYNNEI. The CDR3 bases are TGTGCCAGCAGAAGTCTTGGGCAGGGCTTCATGAACACTGAAGCTTTCTTT. Its translation is CASRSLGQGFMNTEAFF.

This clonotype was seen a handful of times. This rearrangement joins TRBV13 to TRBJ1-2, with D unresolved. Trimming cost V 0 bases and J 1 base, with 6 bases left between them. The germline V gene has CDR1 PRHDT and CDR2 FYEKMQ (reference sequence). CDR3 length equals 14 residues. This chain's CDR3 is CASSLGGVNYGYTF. The CDR3 coding sequence is TGTGCCAGCAGCTTAGGCGGGGTTAACTATGGCTACACCTTC.

V usage is TRBV25-1 and J usage is TRBJ2-5; maybe TRBD1 (5 bases). The CDR3 runs 13 residues. V was shortened by 7 bases and J by 3 bases, with 12 bases between the two germline ends. Looked up from germline, CDR1 is MGHDK and CDR2 is SYGVNS. CDR3 DNA: TGTGCCAGCACCAGGACACTTAAAGAGACCCAGTACTTC. The encoded protein is CASTRTLKETQYF.

The genes are TRBV18 and TRBJ2-5; D uncertain. Trimming removed 3 bases from V and 2 bases from J, with 10 bases in between. The germline V gene encodes CDR1 KGHSH and CDR2 LQKENI. The CDR3 loop spans 14 amino acids. The CDR3 DNA is TGTGCCAGCTCACCCGATTTGATTCAAGAGACCCAGTACTTC. Residues: CASSPDLIQETQYF.

Many counts were recorded for this clonotype. V is TRBV4-3 and J is TRBJ2-1; D is perhaps TRBD2 (6 bases). Trimming removed 1 base from V and 8 bases from J, with 12 bases in between. CDR3 size: 14 residues. CDR1 and CDR2 from the germline V gene are LGHNA and YSLEER. CDR3 residues: CASSQGARGDEQFF. The CDR3 DNA sequence: TGCGCCAGCAGCCAAGGGGCACGCGGGGATGAGCAGTTCTTC.

This clonotype has only a few counts. The DNA of the CDR3 is TGTGCCAGCAGTTCGACAGGATTGGGCTACAATGAGCAGTTCTTC. Translated, it gives CASSSTGLGYNEQFF. This chain links TRBV28 with TRBJ2-1, with a weak D call TRBD1 (6 bases). Germline-derived CDR1 and CDR2 are MDHEN and SYDVKM. This CDR3 spans 15 amino acids. Trimming pared 4 bases from V and 3 bases from J, leaving 13 bases between.

This clonotype appeared many times. This chain uses TRBV10-3 with TRBJ1-2; possibly TRBD1 for D (5 bases). This CDR3 spans 14 amino acids. Germline values: CDR1 ENHRY, CDR2 SYGVKD. The V gene lost 1 base and the J gene lost 4 bases, with 10 bases spanning the gap. As DNA, the CDR3 is TGTGCCATCAGTGAGTTGGCAGGGACCTATGGCTACACCTTC. This sequence encodes CAISELAGTYGYTF.